A single sample gave rise to the 32 T cell receptor beta chains below, sequenced in a study of early T cells in non-severe SARS-CoV-2 infection (dated by TCRdb to the early 2020s). Receptor libraries were prepared by 5' RACE. Sequenced on a NextSeq 500. The public reads were run again by TCRdb, first through fastp at Q25 and then through MiXCR, and only productive beta chains were kept. All rows with the same CDR3 protein become a single entry with the most common DNA and genes. This sample gives about 110,000 distinct CDR3 sequences in total; roughly 11% of them show up just once. Together, the top ten hold around 8% of the sample. Input material: whole blood. The receptors originated from an adult who was a healthcare worker with PCR-confirmed SARS-CoV-2 infection or an uninfected control (not recorded which).

This clonotype was picked up many times. The chain uses TRBV27 and TRBJ2-3; D unclear. Trimming stripped 0 bases from V and 4 bases from J, with 23 bases between. Looked up from germline, CDR1 is MNHEY and CDR2 is SMNVEV (reference sequence). The CDR3 extends over 19 amino acids. The CDR3 DNA reads TGTGCCAGCAGTTTATCGACGCGAGGTGACAAGAATGGGGCAGATACGCAGTATTTT. It specifies CASSLSTRGDKNGADTQYF.

Regarding this clonotype: A much larger clone is a single base away; this may be a read error. V and J are TRBV27 and TRBJ2-5, with no clear D. This CDR3 spans 13 amino acids. Germline V lookup: CDR1 MNHEY, CDR2 SMNVEV (reference sequence). Trimming took off 2 bases at V and 4 bases at J, with 8 bases between the two ends. The CDR3 sequence: CASSLPGAETQYF. As DNA, the CDR3 is TGTGCCAGCAGTTTACCCGGAGCAGAGACCCAGTACTTC.

In its sample, this clonotype was seen a few times. This sequence joins TRBV27 and TRBJ1-6, with TRBD1 matching over 8 bases. The J segment lost 10 bases and the V segment lost 6 bases, leaving 11 bases of the junction unmatched. The CDR3 has 15 amino acids. Per germline, CDR1 MNHEY and CDR2 SMNVEV (reference sequence). CDR3 region: CASRTGAGGKSPLHF. In DNA form, the CDR3 reads TGTGCCAGCAGGACAGGGGCCGGGGGAAAGTCACCCCTCCACTTT.

This clonotype was detected many times. The genes are TRBV6-4 and TRBJ2-6; 7 bases map to TRBD1. The CDR3 extends over 16 amino acids. The junction had 8 bases not matched to a gene; V was cut back by 5 bases and J by 4 bases. The germline CDR1 and CDR2 sequences are MRHNA and SNTAGT. CDR3 residues: CASSPGTEPGANVLTF. CDR3 in DNA: TGTGCCAGCAGTCCCGGGACAGAGCCCGGGGCCAACGTCCTGACTTTC.

The chain employs TRBV12-3 or TRBV12-4 and TRBJ2-7; 11 positions agree with TRBD2. CDR3 size: 16 residues. After removal of 6 bases from V and 6 bases from J, the junction contained 13 bases not matched to a gene. CDR3 residues: CASRSPGRLAGGEQYF. The CDR3 region has the DNA TGTGCCAGCAGGTCACCAGGGCGGCTAGCGGGAGGCGAGCAGTACTTC.

In its sample, this clonotype was seen many times. J is TRBJ2-1 and V is TRBV2; D call uncertain. The germline gives CDR1 SNHLY, CDR2 FYNNEI. V shed 1 base and J shed 5 bases, with 6 bases lying between them. CDR3 length equals 13 residues. The chain's CDR3 is CASSEEVDNEQFF. CDR3 coding DNA: TGTGCCAGCAGTGAAGAGGTTGACAATGAGCAGTTCTTC.

This clonotype has at least ten counts. The V call is TRBV2, the J call TRBJ2-3; 12 nucleotides match TRBD2. Per the germline V gene, CDR1 is SNHLY and CDR2 is FYNNEI. Trimming took 6 bases from V and 1 from J; bases not matched to a gene: 2. The CDR3 runs to 15 residues. The CDR3 DNA sequence: TGTGCCAGCAGGACTAGCGGGAGTCGCACAGATACGCAGTATTTT. As protein: CASRTSGSRTDTQYF.

This chain joins TRBV4-1 and TRBJ2-7, with D possibly matching TRBD2 (5 bases). Germline V gene sequence: CDR1 MGHRA, CDR2 YSYEKL. Trimming removed 1 base at V and 7 bases at J, with 17 bases between. The CDR3 is 15 residues long. The CDR3 is CASSQGRFEGREQYF. The CDR3 coding sequence is TGCGCCAGCAGCCAAGGACGTTTCGAGGGCCGGGAGCAGTACTTC.

J is TRBJ2-6 and V is TRBV6-8, with TRBD2 as a possible D gene (6 bases). V was cut by 4 bases and J by 4 bases, with 11 bases left in between. The CDR3 length is 15 residues. CDR1 and CDR2 from the germline V gene are MNHGY and SAAAGT. The CDR3 reads CASSCREAGANVLTF. The CDR3 bases are TGTGCCAGCAGTTGTAGGGAGGCCGGGGCCAACGTCCTGACTTTC.

The sample holds many counts of this clonotype. The chain links TRBV7-9 to TRBJ2-5, with D perhaps TRBD1 or TRBD2 (5 bases each). V was clipped by 3 bases and J by 0 bases, with 8 bases between them. Germline V gene data show CDR1 as SEHNR and CDR2 as FQNEAQ (reference sequence). The CDR3 loop spans 14 amino acids. The CDR3 DNA reads TGTGCCAGCAGCTTGGGGACCCACCAAGAGACCCAGTACTTC. It is translated as CASSLGTHQETQYF.

This clonotype came up a few times. The V and J genes are TRBV3-1 and TRBJ2-4; 7 bases map to TRBD2. The CDR3 is 15 residues long. The junction had 9 bases not matched to a gene; V was cut back by 1 base and J by 9 bases. The germline CDR1 and CDR2 sequences are LGHDT and YNNKEL (reference sequence). CDR3 DNA sequence: TGTGCCAGCAGCCAAGCCGGACTAGAGATTGGCATTCAGTACTTC. Translating gives CASSQAGLEIGIQYF.

There are many counts of this clonotype. The chain joins TRBV5-4 to TRBJ2-3, with 8 bases lining up with TRBD1. This CDR3 region has 15 residues. In germline, CDR1 is SGHNT, CDR2 YYREEE (reference sequence). Trimming took 0 bases from V and 3 from J; bases not matched to a gene: 3. CDR3 nucleotide sequence: TGTGCCAGCAGCTTGGATCAGGGGGCGACAGATACGCAGTATTTT. The encoded protein is CASSLDQGATDTQYF. Drawing the rest from reference TRBV5-4 and TRBJ2-3, the complete variable domain is ETGVTQSPTHLIKTRGQQVTLRCSSQSGHNTVSWYQQALGQGPQFIFQYYREEENGRGNFPPRFSGLQFPNYSSELNVNALELDDSALYLCASSLDQGATDTQYFGPGTRLTVL.

This clonotype was recorded only once. V usage is TRBV28 and J usage is TRBJ2-1, with no clear D. Germline loops: CDR1 MDHEN, CDR2 SYDVKM. The CDR3 runs 13 residues. Trimming took 1 base from V and 6 from J, leaving 7 bases between them. This chain's CDR3 is CASSLFATNEQFF. CDR3 DNA sequence: TGTGCCAGCAGTTTATTCGCCACCAATGAGCAGTTCTTC. The variable domain in full, with the rest retrieved from reference TRBV28 and TRBJ2-1, is DVKVTQSSRYLVKRTGEKVFLECVQDMDHENMFWYRQDPGLGLRLIYFSYDVKMKEKGDIPEGYSVSREKKERFSLILESASTNQTSMYLCASSLFATNEQFFGPGTRLTVL.

This clonotype was detected a few times. For the CDR3, the DNA is TGCAGTCGAAGGGCCCCACCCCCAGATACGCAGTATTTT. Its protein product is CSRRAPPPDTQYF. V usage is TRBV20-1 and J usage is TRBJ2-3; D gene uncertain. The V gene's germline CDR1 is DFQATT and CDR2 SNEGSKA (reference sequence). CDR3 length: 13 amino acids. Deletions cut 8 bases from V and 4 bases from J, with 16 bases between.

The gene calls are TRBV20-1 and TRBJ1-1; D is uncertain. Looked up from germline, CDR1 is DFQATT and CDR2 is SNEGSKA (reference sequence). Trimming removed 1 base at V and 0 bases at J, with 12 bases between. The CDR3 consists of 15 residues. The CDR3 is CSARVPGGMNTEAFF. CDR3 nucleotides: TGCAGTGCTAGAGTCCCAGGCGGGATGAACACTGAAGCTTTCTTT.

Only a few counts were recorded for this clonotype. This rearrangement joins TRBV7-2 to TRBJ1-4; D not certain. The CDR3 is 13 amino acids. Trimming left V 2 bases short and J 7 bases short, with 8 bases between. From germline, CDR1 is SGHTA and CDR2 FQGNSA. The CDR3 region has the DNA TGTGCCAGCAGCTTACGAGGGTCTGAAAAACTGTTTTTT. Translated, it gives CASSLRGSEKLFF.

V and J are TRBV30 and TRBJ1-6, with D unclear. Germline loops: CDR1 GTSNPN, CDR2 SVGIG (reference sequence). The CDR3 sequence is 13 residues long. V lost 1 base to trimming and J lost 10 bases, with 11 bases between them. The CDR3 bases are TGTGCCTGGAGTGCATACTTGGGGTCACCCCTCCACTTT. Its translation is CAWSAYLGSPLHF.

This clonotype was counted at least ten times. The CDR3 DNA is TGTGCCAGCAGCTTAAGGGACTACACAGATACGCAGTATTTT. Encoded protein: CASSLRDYTDTQYF. J is TRBJ2-3 and V is TRBV5-4; 7 nucleotides line up with TRBD2. This CDR3 region has 14 residues. Trimming took 2 bases from V and 2 from J; bases not matched to a gene: 2. CDR1 and CDR2 (germline): SGHNT, YYREEE (reference sequence).

This clonotype was seen many times. The chain couples TRBV3-1 to TRBJ2-1; 13 nucleotides align to TRBD2. The CDR3 extends over 15 amino acids. Per germline, CDR1 LGHDT and CDR2 YNNKEL (reference sequence). The trim removed 3 bases at V and 7 bases at J, leaving 3 bases unmatched. This chain's CDR3 is CASSHGLAGENEQFF. In nucleotides, the CDR3 is TGTGCCAGCAGCCACGGACTAGCGGGGGAGAATGAGCAGTTCTTC.

This clonotype was seen many times. This chain uses TRBV10-3 with TRBJ2-1, with 11 bases matching TRBD1. CDR1 and CDR2 from the germline V gene are ENHRY and SYGVKD. The CDR3 is made up of 15 amino acids. Trimming at V came to 2 bases and at J to 7 bases, leaving 4 bases not matched to a gene. The CDR3 is CAISEQDRGLNEQFF. DNA for the CDR3: TGTGCCATCAGTGAGCAGGACAGGGGGCTTAATGAGCAGTTCTTC.

This clonotype has a handful of counts. The gene calls are TRBV27 and TRBJ2-7; weak D call: TRBD1 (6 bases). Trimming removed 3 bases from V and 2 bases from J, with 11 bases in between. CDR3 length: 14 residues. Per the germline V gene, CDR1 is MNHEY and CDR2 is SMNVEV (reference sequence). As DNA, the CDR3 is TGTGCCAGCAGTTTTTCCAGGGGCCCCTACGAGCAGTACTTC. Amino acids: CASSFSRGPYEQYF.

The genes are TRBV19 and TRBJ1-2, with D perhaps matching TRBD1 (5 bases). There are 14 residues in the CDR3. Deletions cut 10 bases from V and 6 bases from J, with 21 bases between. Germline values: CDR1 LNHDA, CDR2 SQIVND (reference sequence). CDR3 sequence reads: CATRDRRDGDGYTF. The CDR3 DNA follows: TGTGCCACTCGGGACCGCCGGGACGGGGATGGCTACACCTTC.

The gene calls are TRBV20-1 and TRBJ2-7; possibly TRBD2 for D (5 bases). This CDR3 has 13 residues. Trimming shortened V by 1 base and J by 4 bases, and 11 bases separated the two germline ends. The germline CDR1 and CDR2 sequences are DFQATT and SNEGSKA (reference sequence). CDR3 nucleotides: TGCAGTGCTAGAGGGTGGGAGCGGTACGAGCAGTACTTC. This codes for CSARGWERYEQYF.

The CDR3 DNA is TGTGCCAGCTCCCAAGGGGGGCGGGATAGCAATCAGCCCCAGCATTTT. Its translation: CASSQGGRDSNQPQHF. The genes are TRBV28 and TRBJ1-5; D possibly corresponds to TRBD1 (6 bases). Trimming took 8 bases from V and 0 from J, leaving 17 bases between them. The CDR3 sequence is 16 residues long. Germline values: CDR1 MDHEN, CDR2 SYDVKM.

The chain is built from TRBV6-2 or TRBV6-3 and TRBJ2-4; 8 bases align to TRBD1. V lost 6 bases to trimming and J lost 3 bases; unmatched junction nucleotides: 10. This CDR3 region has 16 residues. Germline V gives CDR1 MNHEY, CDR2 SVGEGT. The CDR3 DNA sequence: TGTGCCAGCAGACCACCGACAGGGGTAAACAAAAACATTCAGTACTTC. It is translated as CASRPPTGVNKNIQYF.

The chain combines TRBV27 with TRBJ1-2; D might be TRBD1 (5 bases). CDR3 size: 15 residues. Trimming removed 2 bases at V and 6 bases at J, with 16 bases between. From germline, CDR1 is MNHEY and CDR2 SMNVEV (reference sequence). CDR3 DNA: TGTGCCAGCAGTTTAACTCACGCAGGGCTCGATGGCTACACCTTC. Translated: CASSLTHAGLDGYTF.

V usage is TRBV6-5 and J usage is TRBJ2-7; D remains ambiguous. CDR1 and CDR2 from the germline V gene are MNHEY and SVGAGI. CDR3 length: 13 residues. Trimming pared 6 bases from V and 3 bases from J, leaving 12 bases between. CDR3 residues: CASRVTHDYEQYF. The CDR3 bases are TGTGCCAGCAGAGTCACCCATGACTACGAGCAGTACTTC.

In regard to this clonotype: This may arise from a read error, as a much more abundant clone is one base away. The rearrangement uses TRBV7-9 and TRBJ2-2; D is ambiguous. The germline V gene has CDR1 SEHNR and CDR2 FQNEAQ (reference sequence). The CDR3 covers 15 residues. V was trimmed by 1 base and J by 4 bases, leaving 10 bases between them. The CDR3 nucleotides are TGTGCCAGCAGCTTAGACTTCGGCATCACCGGGGAGCTGTTTTTT. It codes for CASSLDFGITGELFF. Full variable domain (remainder filled in from reference TRBV7-9 and TRBJ2-2): DTGVSQNPRHKITKRGQNVTFRCDPISEHNRLYWYRQTLGQGPEFLTYFQNEAQLEKSRLLSDRFSAERPKGSFSTLEIQRTEQGDSAMYLCASSLDFGITGELFFGEGSRLTVL.

CDR3 protein: CASSLGAGRPGANVLTF. CDR3 nucleotides: TGTGCCAGCAGCTTGGGGGCGGGGCGCCCTGGGGCCAACGTCCTGACTTTC. The rearrangement joins TRBV7-9 to TRBJ2-6; D could derive from TRBD1 or TRBD2 (6 bases each). V was trimmed by 3 bases and J by 2 bases, leaving 14 bases between them. The CDR3 covers 17 residues. Looked up from germline, CDR1 is SEHNR and CDR2 is FQNEAQ (reference sequence). Full variable domain (remainder filled in from reference TRBV7-9 and TRBJ2-6): DTGVSQNPRHKITKRGQNVTFRCDPISEHNRLYWYRQTLGQGPEFLTYFQNEAQLEKSRLLSDRFSAERPKGSFSTLEIQRTEQGDSAMYLCASSLGAGRPGANVLTFGAGSRLTVL.

The J gene is TRBJ2-5, the V gene TRBV20-1; D is tentatively TRBD1 or TRBD2 (5 bases each). Germline-derived CDR1 and CDR2 are DFQATT and SNEGSKA (reference sequence). V was shortened by 4 bases and J by 5 bases, with 14 bases between the two germline ends. The CDR3 totals 13 residues. The CDR3 loop is CSAIEGPPETQYF. DNA for the CDR3: TGCAGTGCTATCGAGGGGCCTCCGGAGACCCAGTACTTC.

This clonotype was recorded at least ten times. This chain connects TRBV4-3 to TRBJ2-7, with unresolved D. V was clipped by 0 bases and J by 4 bases, with 10 bases between them. This CDR3 comprises 14 residues. Per the germline V gene, CDR1 is LGHNA and CDR2 is YSLEER. The CDR3 here is CASSQERWSYEQYF. The CDR3 DNA reads as TGCGCCAGCAGCCAAGAACGATGGAGTTACGAGCAGTACTTC.

This clonotype was observed a handful of times. This chain uses TRBV7-2 with TRBJ1-2; 8 bases map to TRBD1. This CDR3 spans 17 amino acids. Germline assignment: CDR1 SGHTA and CDR2 FQGNSA. V was clipped by 1 base and J by 6 bases; unmatched bases: 13. Here the CDR3 reads CASSLVALGDRGDGYTF. The CDR3 coding sequence is TGTGCCAGCAGCTTAGTCGCGTTGGGAGACAGGGGCGATGGCTACACCTTC.